This TCR beta chain appears in the sequencing data of a study of blood T cell repertoires in COVID-19 (dated by TCRdb to 2020 to 2021). About the full investigation: The collaborator samples originated in the United States, Italy and Spain and spanned the acute and convalescent phases of COVID-19. The material from the prospective study consisted of cDNA or gDNA derived from T cells, B-cell-depleted T cells, or PBMCs. Deeply sampled blood TCRbeta repertoires from subjects exposed to, actively infected with, or recovered from COVID-19 were included in the dataset. The repertoires were released in a freely available public database intended as a resource for research on the immune response to SARS-CoV-2. Samples came from the ongoing ImmuneRACE study (first 160 participants) plus 1,254 subjects from 6 global collaborators. Sample metadata almost always included a de-identified subject ID, COVID-19 status, age in years and sex. Where available, HLA class I and class II types were obtained from metadata supplied by the sample provider rather than from assay-based typing. General study outcomes and caveats: The quantity of clinical and demographic metadata differed by source and by participant and was supplied without curation.

Participants in the prospective study were aged 18 to 89 years, lived in more than 20 United States geographic areas, and enrolled through a virtual design. In the prospective study, participants were assigned to cohorts based on the clinical history participants reported in a screening survey and a study questionnaire. For ImmuneRACE Cohort 3, a participant was defined as recovered based on two consecutive negative NP/OP PCR tests, clearance by a healthcare professional, or resolution of symptoms. Each participant in the prospective study had whole blood, serum and a nasopharyngeal or oropharyngeal swab collected by mobile phlebotomists. Over a roughly 2-month period, participants in the prospective study had the option of providing additional blood draws and questionnaires. Blood samples from the prospective study were shipped frozen or at room temperature prior to DNA extraction. The immunoSEQ Assay, a bias-controlled multiplex PCR, was used to amplify TCRbeta CDR3 regions from genomic DNA. Concerning the study's data processing: Within the assay, amplification of reference gene primers was used to estimate how many nucleated cells each sample contained. To quantify the absolute abundance of each unique TCRbeta CDR3 rearrangement, sequence reads were collapsed and filtered. Productive Simpson clonality was computed per sample as the square root of Simpson's diversity index over productive rearrangements. Entries here come from immuneACCESS through TCRdb and include only in-frame sequences with V and J called. Some clones fail to appear in such tables; in the studies checked, an unresolved V gene covers under half of the shortfall, and the cause of the remainder is unknown. For V, J and clone size, that table is used; D and trimming come from the DNA. Counted in this sample were roughly 250,000 clones; 80% to 90% of them appeared once. More than 3.5% of the sample comes from the top ten.

CDR1 and CDR2 are read off the germline V gene (reference sequence) as SGHNT and YYREEE. Ends trimmed: V by 0 bases, J by 8 bases; bases unmatched to a gene: 2. Including the terminal cysteine and phenylalanine, the CDR3 comprises 14 residues. The retained sequence is limited to the CDR3, 42 bases, with the frame set at the first base. As regards this clone: The specificity of this receptor is unknown. No much larger clone is present one base from it, and per-base qualities are unavailable.

The specimen was PBMCs or T cells enriched from blood (not recorded which). In this chain, TRBV5-4 is recombined with TRBJ1-6, and TRBD1 aligns with 7 junction nucleotides. The source of this sequence is a woman aged 25 to 39 who had recovered from COVID-19. The nucleotide sequence reads as follows: TGTGCCAGCAGCTTGGGACAGGGTGATTCACCCCTCCACTTT. This yields the protein CASSLGQGDSPLHF.